This T cell receptor (beta chain) derives from a study of response to subunit inactivated influenza vaccine (dated by TCRdb to 2016 to 2019). General notes on the study: Deep quantitative T cell receptor repertoire profiling was used in the study to track responses to a trivalent subunit inactivated influenza vaccine. The paper as a whole reports these results and caveats: The authors proposed that each seasonal influenza vaccination may bring in only a limited number of new T cells.

Library method: RT-PCR. Instrument used: Illumina HiSeq 2500. Using fastp trimming at Q25 and MiXCR clonotype assembly, TCRdb reanalyzed the public sequencing data and kept in-frame beta chains. Each entry is one CDR3 protein sequence, shown with its most common DNA and genes. The sample contains just under 250,000 distinct CDR3 sequences, 10% to 15% of them found a single time. The top ten hold 7.8% of the sample. The germline V gene sets CDR1 to SGHAT and CDR2 to FQNNGV. Including cysteine and phenylalanine, the CDR3 has 15 amino acids. CDR3 DNA only is kept here, 45 bases in frame from base 1. From V the trimming removes 10 bases and from J it removes 5 bases, while the gene matches leave 15 bases of the junction unaccounted for. This clonotype appeared many times. It has no known antigen specificity. No base quality values were provided; no much bigger clone lies one nucleotide off.

This receptor was obtained from a middle-aged man who received an inactivated influenza vaccine. Donor details come from another sample of the same person, matched by shared clones. The chain links TRBV11-2 with TRBJ2-5; 8 bases in the middle match TRBD2. Sample: non-naive T cells sorted from PBMCs, taken less than 15 days before vaccination. The intended sense of this specimen's cell subset or site label: memory T cell fraction. The bases read TGTGCCACCAACACGAGGGGACTAGATGCGGAGACCCAGTACTTC. This gives the protein CATNTRGLDAETQYF.